This TCR beta chain appears in the sequencing data of a study of blood T cell repertoires in COVID-19. As for the study in general: COVID-19 samples from acute and convalescent phases originated in the United States, Italy and Spain. In each case, the material was cDNA or gDNA derived from T cells, B-cell-depleted T cells, or PBMCs.

CDR1 is SGHKS, CDR2 YYEKEE, per germline (reference sequence). The CDR3 spans 17 residues. V shed 2 bases and J 6 bases; nucleotides not matched to a gene: 11. Original handling: Scientists estimated how many nucleated cells there were by amplifying reference gene primers. Sequencing was performed with immunoSEQ multiplex PCR; in TCRdb, only in-frame clones are kept and a portion is missing. That table is the source of V, J and clone size, and D and trimming were worked out from the DNA. The top ten clones hold under 2% of a sample with fewer than 350,000 clones, around 85% of them seen once. The age range of participants was 18 to 89 years, with residence in about two dozen US areas.

The source material was PBMCs or T cells enriched from blood (not recorded which). The chain has TRBV5-5 and TRBJ2-3; TRBD2 matches at 11 bases. The receptor was derived from a woman in her thirties who had been exposed to COVID-19. The CDR3 loop is CASSFSGRDGVGDTQYF. The CDR3 nucleotides are TGTGCCAGCAGCTTTAGCGGGAGGGATGGTGTGGGGGATACGCAGTATTTT. The entire variable domain, with the rest obtained from reference TRBV5-5 and TRBJ2-3, is as follows: DAGVTQSPTHLIKTRGQQVTLRCSPISGHKSVSWYQQVLGQGPQFIFQYYEKEERGRGNFPDRFSARQFPNYSSELNVNALLLGDSALYLCASSFSGRDGVGDTQYFGPGTRLTVL.